The subject of this entry is one T cell receptor beta chain. Germline V CDR1 and CDR2: MNHEY, SVGAGI. The CDR3 extends over 13 amino acids. The V segment lost 11 bases and the J segment 1 base; nucleotides outside the gene matches: 4. This sample stems from a study of blood T cell repertoires in COVID-19. The wider study: Samples of COVID-19 (acute and convalescent) were obtained from the United States, Italy and Spain. Sample material is recorded as cDNA or gDNA derived from T cells, B-cell-depleted T cells, or PBMCs.

Per the original data handling: Estimated nucleated cell counts came from reference gene primer amplification. Profiled with immunoSEQ multiplex PCR; TCRdb holds only in-frame clones, not every one. That table is the source of V, J and clone size, and D and trimming were worked out from the DNA. Altogether about 160,000 clones are present, around four fifths being singletons, with the ten largest covering approximately 2.6%. The receptor comes from a man between 65 and 85 years old with acute or convalescent COVID-19. The chain combines TRBV6-5 with TRBJ2-5, with 10 nucleotides matching TRBD2. The sample was peripheral blood. CDR3 in amino acids: CAASGGAQETQYF. The CDR3 DNA sequence: TGTGCCGCAAGCGGGGGGGCCCAAGAGACCCAGTACTTC.